The clone carrying this TCR beta chain was seen a handful of times. Its specificity is unknown. The data originate from a study of T-cell memory formation after mild COVID-19. Background on the study: Largely, TCR clusters stayed within a single donor. Study-level results: Day 15 to 85 contracting clones showed balanced CD4/CD8; day 15 to 37 expanders favored CD4+. There were some responding clones in pre-infection memory, which suggested that cross-reactive memory had joined.

The CDR3 loop spans 14 amino acids. V trimming: 1 base; J trimming: 2 bases; junction bases outside the gene matches: 1. CDR1 LNHNV and CDR2 YYDKDF come from the germline V gene (reference sequence). It was 5'RACE with constant-segment primers that produced the TCR alpha and TCR beta cDNA libraries, which carried sample barcodes and UMIs. TCRdb itself ran the 5' RACE reads through MiXCR, one entry per CDR3 protein. The sample records fewer than 90,000 distinct CDR3 sequences, 11% to 15% being singletons. The sample was PBMCs or a T cell subset sorted from them (not recorded which). The clonotype was recovered from an adult woman who had mild COVID-19 (a few samples of this study predate the infection). Cell type and time point are not known. The rearrangement uses TRBV15 and TRBJ2-7, with 8 bases aligning to TRBD1. For the CDR3, the DNA is TGTGCCACCAGCAGAGGGACAGGGCCCTACGAGCAGTACTTC. Translated, it gives CATSRGTGPYEQYF.